The next 21 T cell receptor beta chains were all read from a single sample in a study of blood T cell repertoires in COVID-19. Clones were read by immunoSEQ multiplex PCR, and TCRdb kept only the in-frame ones, dropping some. Of roughly 380,000 clones in the sample, 85% were seen once. Sequencing input: peripheral blood. Receptor source: a woman under 30 with acute or convalescent COVID-19.

The CDR3 DNA reads TGTGCCAGCAGGGGGAGGAGAGGCGAGCAGTTCTTC. As protein: CASRGRRGEQFF. The chain recombines TRBV12-3 or TRBV12-4 with TRBJ2-1, with a possible D match to TRBD2 (6 bases). The CDR3 runs 12 residues. With 6 bases removed from V and 10 bases from J, the gap between germline ends came to 13 bases.

This chain links TRBV6-5 with TRBJ1-2; perhaps TRBD1 as D (6 bases). With 0 bases removed from V and 8 bases from J, the gap between germline ends came to 10 bases. The CDR3 contains 13 residues. The V gene's germline CDR1 is MNHEY and CDR2 SVGAGI. The CDR3 spells CASSYSRGPGYTF. CDR3 DNA sequence: TGTGCCAGCAGTTACTCGCGGGGGCCGGGCTACACCTTC.

The genes are TRBV3-1 (or the pseudogene TRBV3-2) and TRBJ2-3; D gene ambiguous. The V end was cut by 0 bases, the J end by 9 bases, with 10 bases between. This CDR3 region has 13 residues. Germline V gene lookup returns CDR1 LGHDT and CDR2 YNNKEL (reference sequence). The CDR3 spells CASSQDGAATQYF. CDR3 bases: TGTGCCAGCAGCCAAGATGGAGCAGCCACGCAGTATTTT.

This rearrangement joins TRBV5-1 to TRBJ2-5; D ambiguous. The CDR3 is 12 amino acids. The V end was cut by 3 bases, the J end by 0 bases, with 3 bases between. Germline-derived CDR1 and CDR2 are SGHRS and YFSETQ. The CDR3 coding sequence is TGCGCCAGCAGCTCAAACCAAGAGACCCAGTACTTC. The encoded protein is CASSSNQETQYF. The full variable domain, with the rest looked up from reference TRBV5-1 and TRBJ2-5, is KAGVTQTPRYLIKTRGQQVTLSCSPISGHRSVSWYQQTPGQGLQFLFEYFSETQRNKGNFPGRFSGRQFSNSRSEMNVSTLELGDSALYLCASSSNQETQYFGPGTRLLVL.

The chain links TRBV5-8 to TRBJ1-6; the D gene is possibly TRBD1 (6 bases). Trimming cost V 5 bases and J 6 bases, with 18 bases left between them. The CDR3 is 16 residues long. Germline CDR1 SGHTS, CDR2 YDEGEE. As DNA, the CDR3 is TGTGCCAGCAGTCCAGGGGTATCGGCCTTTAATTCACCCCTCCACTTT. Its translation is CASSPGVSAFNSPLHF.

V is TRBV6-5 and J is TRBJ1-2; 7 bases align to TRBD1. V lost 6 bases, J lost 1 base, and 8 bases stayed unmatched. This CDR3 has 15 residues. Germline assignment: CDR1 MNHEY and CDR2 SVGAGI. The CDR3 coding sequence is TGTGCCAGCAGAACGAGACGGGACAGTAACTATGGCTACACCTTC. Encoded protein: CASRTRRDSNYGYTF.

This rearrangement joins TRBV28 to TRBJ2-7; 7 bases are shared with TRBD2. The germline V gene encodes CDR1 MDHEN and CDR2 SYDVKM. CDR3 length equals 15 residues. J was trimmed by 5 bases and V by 4 bases; bases with no gene match: 11. The CDR3 region has the DNA TGTGCCAGCAGTTACCGTGCGGGAGCAGGGAACGAGCAGTACTTC. It encodes CASSYRAGAGNEQYF.

The rearrangement joins TRBV3-1 (or the pseudogene TRBV3-2) to TRBJ2-4; possibly TRBD2 for D (6 bases). The germline V gene has CDR1 LGHDT and CDR2 YNNKEL (reference sequence). Trimming took 2 bases from V and 2 from J, leaving 13 bases between them. This CDR3 comprises 16 residues. This CDR3 is CASSQSAAGTKNIQYF. CDR3 nucleotides: TGTGCCAGCAGCCAATCGGCCGCGGGAACCAAAAACATTCAGTACTTC.

The V call is TRBV19, the J call TRBJ1-3, with 8 bases aligning to TRBD1. The V gene end was trimmed by 5 bases and the J gene end by 2 bases; junction bases not matched to a gene: 5. This CDR3 is built from 15 residues. Germline V gene data show CDR1 as LNHDA and CDR2 as SQIVND (reference sequence). The CDR3 loop is CASSVGTGAGNTIYF. The DNA for the CDR3 is TGTGCCAGTAGTGTGGGGACAGGAGCTGGAAACACCATATATTTT.

This rearrangement joins TRBV6-5 to TRBJ2-5; 7 bases line up with TRBD2. This CDR3 contains 14 residues. Trimming at V came to 4 bases and at J to 5 bases, leaving 7 bases not matched to a gene. Germline-derived CDR1 and CDR2 are MNHEY and SVGAGI. As DNA, the CDR3 is TGTGCCAGCAGTTCGGGACTACTTCGGGAGACCCAGTACTTC. Translated, it gives CASSSGLLRETQYF.

The chain uses TRBV19 and TRBJ1-5, with TRBD1 as a possible D gene (5 bases). The germline V gene encodes CDR1 LNHDA and CDR2 SQIVND (reference sequence). V was trimmed by 7 bases and J by 7 bases, leaving 23 bases between them. This CDR3 is built from 16 residues. The CDR3: CASTPLYGGDWQPQHF. CDR3 DNA sequence: TGTGCCAGTACCCCTCTGTACGGGGGTGACTGGCAGCCCCAGCATTTT. The entire variable domain, with the rest obtained from reference TRBV19 and TRBJ1-5, is as follows: DGGITQSPKYLFRKEGQNVTLSCEQNLNHDAMYWYRQDPGQGLRLIYYSQIVNDFQKGDIAEGYSVSREKKESFPLTVTSAQKNPTAFYLCASTPLYGGDWQPQHFGDGTRLSIL.

The chain combines TRBV2 with TRBJ2-6, with 7 bases fitting TRBD1. The CDR3 sequence is 17 residues long. Germline-derived CDR1 and CDR2 are SNHLY and FYNNEI. J lost 0 bases, V lost 1 base, and 3 bases had no gene match. This chain's CDR3 is CASSEVRGPSGANVLTF. In nucleotides, the CDR3 is TGTGCCAGCAGTGAAGTAAGGGGGCCCTCTGGGGCCAACGTCCTGACTTTC.

The sample holds one count of this clone. The chain is built from TRBV12-3 or TRBV12-4 and TRBJ1-5, with D perhaps TRBD1 (5 bases). V was shortened by 4 bases and J by 1 base, with 5 bases between the two germline ends. CDR3 size: 13 residues. Written as DNA, the CDR3 is TGTGCCAGCAGTTACAGGAGCAATCAGCCCCAGCATTTT. Translated: CASSYRSNQPQHF.

V and J are TRBV6-5 and TRBJ2-7; the match to TRBD2 covers 10 bases. The CDR3 consists of 15 residues. Per the germline V gene, CDR1 is MNHEY and CDR2 is SVGAGI. V lost 6 bases to trimming and J lost 3 bases; unmatched junction nucleotides: 8. Here the CDR3 DNA reads TGTGCCAGCAGGGGTCTAGCGGGAGCTTTCTACGAGCAGTACTTC. It translates to CASRGLAGAFYEQYF.

The CDR3 spells CATSDRQGQSDGTQYF. CDR3 in DNA: TGTGCCACCAGTGACCGACAGGGACAGTCTGATGGGACCCAGTACTTC. This rearrangement joins TRBV24-1 to TRBJ2-5; 7 nucleotides line up with TRBD1. Trimming took 4 bases from V and 7 from J; bases not matched to a gene: 14. Germline CDR1 reads KGHDR; CDR2 reads SFDVKD. The CDR3 contains 16 residues.

The V and J genes are TRBV19 and TRBJ1-6; TRBD1 agrees at 10 bases. V trimming: 7 bases; J trimming: 5 bases; junction bases outside the gene matches: 2. This CDR3 has 14 residues. Per germline, CDR1 LNHDA and CDR2 SQIVND (reference sequence). In nucleotides, the CDR3 is TGTGCCAGTACCGGGACAGGGGATAATTCACCCCTCCACTTT. Translating gives CASTGTGDNSPLHF.

The chain uses TRBV30 and TRBJ1-6, with TRBD1 identical over 9 bases. V lost 2 bases, J lost 7 bases, and 3 bases stayed unmatched. Germline CDR1 reads GTSNPN; CDR2 reads SVGIG (reference sequence). The CDR3 extends over 14 amino acids. CDR3 coding DNA: TGTGCCTGGAGTCCCGGGACAGGGAATTCACCCCTCCACTTT. Its protein product is CAWSPGTGNSPLHF.

The V and J genes are TRBV29-1 and TRBJ1-1; TRBD1 aligns across 8 bases. The CDR3 is made up of 15 amino acids. After removal of 6 bases from V and 1 base from J, the junction contained 10 bases not matched to a gene. Looked up from germline, CDR1 is SQVTM and CDR2 is ANQGSEA. The CDR3 loop reads CSVHTRQGKNTEAFF. Written as DNA, the CDR3 is TGCAGCGTCCATACGAGACAGGGGAAGAACACTGAAGCTTTCTTT.

The genes are TRBV3-1 (or the pseudogene TRBV3-2) and TRBJ1-2; 7 nucleotides match TRBD1. This CDR3 has 13 amino acids. Trimming at V came to 5 bases and at J to 3 bases, leaving 3 bases not matched to a gene. The germline V gene has CDR1 LGHDT and CDR2 YNNKEL (reference sequence). The CDR3 region is CASSKGQDYGYTF. The CDR3 nucleotides are TGTGCCAGCAGCAAAGGACAGGACTATGGCTACACCTTC.

This chain connects TRBV5-6 to TRBJ2-1, with D possibly TRBD2 on 5 matching bases. This CDR3 region has 11 residues. The V end was cut by 0 bases, the J end by 13 bases, with 8 bases between. Germline V CDR1 and CDR2: SGHDT, YYEEEE. This CDR3 reads CASSLGGLQFF. CDR3 DNA: TGTGCCAGCAGCTTGGGCGGGCTACAGTTCTTC. Supplemented by reference TRBV5-6 and TRBJ2-1, the full variable domain reads DAGVTQSPTHLIKTRGQQVTLRCSPKSGHDTVSWYQQALGQGPQFIFQYYEEEERQRGNFPDRFSGHQFPNYSSELNVNALLLGDSALYLCASSLGGLQFFGPGTRLTVL.

The chain combines TRBV28 with TRBJ2-1, with D tentatively TRBD1 (6 bases). Germline CDR1 reads MDHEN; CDR2 reads SYDVKM. Deletions cut 10 bases from V and 4 bases from J, with 8 bases between. There are 11 residues in the CDR3. Written as DNA, the CDR3 is TGTGCCATCCAGGGGTACAATGAGCAGTTCTTC. It translates to CAIQGYNEQFF.